This T cell receptor (beta chain) originates from a study of blood T cell repertoires in COVID-19. Turning to the study itself: The United States, Italy and Spain were the sources of the acute and convalescent COVID-19 samples.

Patients from Seattle were sampled longitudinally, starting during active infection. Authors' analysis steps: Using reference gene primer amplification, nucleated cell counts were estimated. TCRdb's copy holds only in-frame clones and misses some; the assay was immunoSEQ multiplex PCR. The V and J calls and clone size were taken over from that table, and D and trimming were inferred from the DNA. The sample lists 150,000 or so clones; approximately 90% were seen once. In germline, CDR1 is SNHLY, CDR2 FYNNEI. This CDR3 contains 15 residues. V lost 8 bases and J lost 7, with 18 bases in between. The sample taken for sequencing was peripheral blood. The receptor's source is a woman aged 70-85 years with COVID-19, enrolled during active disease. The chain recombines TRBV2 with TRBJ1-6, with D possibly TRBD1 on 6 matching bases. The CDR3 bases are TGTGCCAGCTGCGGGGGCAGGTACGGGAATTCACCCCTCCACTTT. Translating gives CASCGGRYGNSPLHF. The variable domain in full, completed from reference TRBV2 and TRBJ1-6, reads EPEVTQTPSHQVTQMGQEVILRCVPISNHLYFYWYRQILGQKVEFLVSFYNNEISEKSEIFDDQFSVERPDGSNFTLKIRSTKLEDSAMYFCASCGGRYGNSPLHFGNGTRLTVT.